This T cell receptor (beta chain) was sequenced for a study of shared clonotypes between healthy human individuals. Whole-study results and caveats: Approximately 5% was the fraction of naive CD4 clonotypes found shared across a few donors. The low donor count limited represented genetic and exposure-history diversity.

CDR1 is SGHVS and CDR2 is FQNEAQ in the germline V gene. The trim removed 1 base at V and 2 bases at J, leaving 2 bases unmatched. The CDR3 totals 14 residues. At the deep level, the assay was run. DNA at around 210 ng, roughly 27,000 T cell genomes, went into sorted-subset replicate PCRs. TCRdb keeps only in-frame clones here, not all; method: immunoSEQ multiplex PCR. Here the sample spans 1.5 million to 2.5 million clones, 85% to 95% being singletons. Positively selected for CCR7, the CD45RO-negative cells used as naive CD8 cells excluded terminally differentiated effector memory CD45RA+ cells. In the case of this clone: Its antigen is currently unknown. The sample contains more than one DNA sequence encoding this CDR3.

This receptor was taken from a man aged 18-30 years in good health. The sequenced sample consisted of naive CD8+ T cells sorted from blood. V and J are TRBV7-8 and TRBJ2-7; 7 nucleotides match TRBD1. CDR3 nucleotide sequence: TGTGCCAGCAGCTTAGTTGGGACAGCCTACGAGCAGTACTTC. Translating gives CASSLVGTAYEQYF.